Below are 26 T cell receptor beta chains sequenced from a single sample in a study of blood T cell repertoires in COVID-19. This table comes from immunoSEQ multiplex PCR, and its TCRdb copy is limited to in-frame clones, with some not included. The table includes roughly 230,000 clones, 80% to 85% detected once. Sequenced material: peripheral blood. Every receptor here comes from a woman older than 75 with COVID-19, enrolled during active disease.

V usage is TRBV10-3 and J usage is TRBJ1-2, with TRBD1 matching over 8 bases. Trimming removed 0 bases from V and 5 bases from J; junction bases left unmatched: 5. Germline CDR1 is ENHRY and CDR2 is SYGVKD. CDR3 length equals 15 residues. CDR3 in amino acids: CAISESGQGVYGYTF. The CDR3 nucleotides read TGTGCCATCAGTGAGTCAGGACAGGGTGTTTATGGCTACACCTTC.

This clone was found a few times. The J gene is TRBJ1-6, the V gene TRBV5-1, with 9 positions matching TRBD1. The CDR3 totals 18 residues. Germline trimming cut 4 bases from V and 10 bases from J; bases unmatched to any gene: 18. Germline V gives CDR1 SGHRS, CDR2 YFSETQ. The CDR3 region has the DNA TGCGCCAGCAGCCCGAGACCCGGGGACAGGGATCCGATGTCACCCCTCCACTTT. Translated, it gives CASSPRPGDRDPMSPLHF. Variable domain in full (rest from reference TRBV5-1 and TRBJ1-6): KAGVTQTPRYLIKTRGQQVTLSCSPISGHRSVSWYQQTPGQGLQFLFEYFSETQRNKGNFPGRFSGRQFSNSRSEMNVSTLELGDSALYLCASSPRPGDRDPMSPLHFGNGTRLTVT.

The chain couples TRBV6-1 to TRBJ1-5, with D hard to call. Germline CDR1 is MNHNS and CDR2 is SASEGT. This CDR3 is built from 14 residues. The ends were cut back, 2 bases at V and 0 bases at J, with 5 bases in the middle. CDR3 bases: TGTGCCAGCAGTGAACACTATAGCAATCAGCCCCAGCATTTT. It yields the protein CASSEHYSNQPQHF.

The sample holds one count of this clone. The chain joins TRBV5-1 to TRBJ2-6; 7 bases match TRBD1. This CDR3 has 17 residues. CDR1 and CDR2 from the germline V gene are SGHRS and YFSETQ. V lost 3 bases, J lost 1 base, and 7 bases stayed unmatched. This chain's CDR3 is CASSSWTGGSGANVLTF. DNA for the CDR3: TGCGCCAGCAGCTCCTGGACAGGCGGTTCTGGGGCCAACGTCCTGACTTTC.

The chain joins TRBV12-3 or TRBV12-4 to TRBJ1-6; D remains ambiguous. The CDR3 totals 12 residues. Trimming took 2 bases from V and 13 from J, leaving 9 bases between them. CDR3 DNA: TGTGCCAGCAGTTTAACTCCCGGGCCCCTCCACTTT. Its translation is CASSLTPGPLHF.

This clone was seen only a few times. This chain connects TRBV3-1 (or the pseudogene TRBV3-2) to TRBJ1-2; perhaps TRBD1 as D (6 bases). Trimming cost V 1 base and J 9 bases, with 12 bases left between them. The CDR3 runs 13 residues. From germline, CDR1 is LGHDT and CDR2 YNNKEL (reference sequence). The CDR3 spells CASSQGQVGSYTF. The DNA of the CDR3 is TGTGCCAGCAGCCAAGGACAGGTTGGGAGCTACACCTTC.

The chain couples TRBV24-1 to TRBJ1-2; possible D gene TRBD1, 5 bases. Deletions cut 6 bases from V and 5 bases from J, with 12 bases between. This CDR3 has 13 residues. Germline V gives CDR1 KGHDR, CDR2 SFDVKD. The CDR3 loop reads CATSRGGGYGYTF. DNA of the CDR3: TGTGCCACCAGTAGGGGAGGAGGATATGGCTACACCTTC.

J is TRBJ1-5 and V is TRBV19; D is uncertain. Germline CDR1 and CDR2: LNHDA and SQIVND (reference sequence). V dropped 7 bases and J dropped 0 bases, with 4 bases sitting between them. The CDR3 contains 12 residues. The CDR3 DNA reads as TGTGCCAGTACCTTTAGCAATCAGCCCCAGCATTTT. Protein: CASTFSNQPQHF.

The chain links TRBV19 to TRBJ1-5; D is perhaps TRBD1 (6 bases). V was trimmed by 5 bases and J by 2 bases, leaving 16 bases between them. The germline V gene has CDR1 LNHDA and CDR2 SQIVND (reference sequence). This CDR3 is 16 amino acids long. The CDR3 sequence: CASSPSRTDGNQPQHF. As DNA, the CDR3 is TGTGCCAGTAGTCCCTCGAGGACAGATGGCAATCAGCCCCAGCATTTT. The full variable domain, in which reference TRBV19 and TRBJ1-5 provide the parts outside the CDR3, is DGGITQSPKYLFRKEGQNVTLSCEQNLNHDAMYWYRQDPGQGLRLIYYSQIVNDFQKGDIAEGYSVSREKKESFPLTVTSAQKNPTAFYLCASSPSRTDGNQPQHFGDGTRLSIL.

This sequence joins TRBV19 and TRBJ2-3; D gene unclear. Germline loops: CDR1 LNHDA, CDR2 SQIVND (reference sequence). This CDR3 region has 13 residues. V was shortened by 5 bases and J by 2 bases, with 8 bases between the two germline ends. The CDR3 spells CASSPQNTDTQYF. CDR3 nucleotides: TGTGCCAGTAGTCCGCAGAACACAGATACGCAGTATTTT.

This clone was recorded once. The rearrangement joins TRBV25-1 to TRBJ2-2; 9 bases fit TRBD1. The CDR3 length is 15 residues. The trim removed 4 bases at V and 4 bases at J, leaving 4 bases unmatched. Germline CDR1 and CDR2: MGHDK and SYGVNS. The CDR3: CASSAGQGSTGELFF. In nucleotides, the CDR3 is TGTGCCAGCAGTGCTGGACAGGGGTCCACCGGGGAGCTGTTTTTT.

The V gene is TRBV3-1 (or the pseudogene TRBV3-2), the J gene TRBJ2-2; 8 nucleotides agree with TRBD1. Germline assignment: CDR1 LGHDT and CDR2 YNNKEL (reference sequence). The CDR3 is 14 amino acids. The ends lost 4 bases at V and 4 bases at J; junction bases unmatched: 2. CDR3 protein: CASSLDRVTGELFF. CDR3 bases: TGTGCCAGCAGCCTGGACAGGGTCACCGGGGAGCTGTTTTTT.

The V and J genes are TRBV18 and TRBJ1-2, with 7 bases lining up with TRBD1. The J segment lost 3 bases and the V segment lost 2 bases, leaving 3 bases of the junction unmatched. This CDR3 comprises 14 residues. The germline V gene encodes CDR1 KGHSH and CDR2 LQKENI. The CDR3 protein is CASSPTGDYYGYTF. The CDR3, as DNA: TGTGCCAGCTCACCAACAGGGGATTACTATGGCTACACCTTC.

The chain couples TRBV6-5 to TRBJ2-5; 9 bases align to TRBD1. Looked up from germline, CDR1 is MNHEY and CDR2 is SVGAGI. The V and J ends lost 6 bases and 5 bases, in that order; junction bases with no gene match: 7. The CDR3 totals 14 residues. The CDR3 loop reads CASSRWDRVETQYF. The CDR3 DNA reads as TGTGCCAGCAGCCGCTGGGACAGGGTGGAGACCCAGTACTTC.

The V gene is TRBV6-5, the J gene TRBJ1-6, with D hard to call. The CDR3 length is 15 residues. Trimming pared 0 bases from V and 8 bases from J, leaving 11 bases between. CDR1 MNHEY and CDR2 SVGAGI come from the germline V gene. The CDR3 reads CASSYSDRQDSPLHF. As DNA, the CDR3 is TGTGCCAGCAGTTACTCAGATCGGCAGGATTCACCCCTCCACTTT.

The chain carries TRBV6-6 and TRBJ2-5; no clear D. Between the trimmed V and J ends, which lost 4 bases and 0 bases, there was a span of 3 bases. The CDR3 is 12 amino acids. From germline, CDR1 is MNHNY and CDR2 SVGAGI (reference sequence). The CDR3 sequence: CASSFNQETQYF. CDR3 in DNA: TGTGCCAGCAGTTTTAACCAAGAGACCCAGTACTTC.

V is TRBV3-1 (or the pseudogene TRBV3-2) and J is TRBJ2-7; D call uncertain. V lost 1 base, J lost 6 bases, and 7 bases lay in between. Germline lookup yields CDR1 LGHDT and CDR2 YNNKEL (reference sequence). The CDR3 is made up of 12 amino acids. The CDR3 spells CASSQGPVEQYF. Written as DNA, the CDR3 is TGTGCCAGCAGCCAAGGGCCCGTCGAGCAGTACTTC.

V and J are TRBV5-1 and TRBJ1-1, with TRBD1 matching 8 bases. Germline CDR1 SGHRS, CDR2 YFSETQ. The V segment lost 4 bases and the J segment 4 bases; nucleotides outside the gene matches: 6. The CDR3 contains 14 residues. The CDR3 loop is CASSGMTGATEAFF. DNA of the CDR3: TGCGCCAGCAGCGGAATGACAGGGGCCACTGAAGCTTTCTTT.

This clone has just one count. The chain's CDR3 is CASSQNLAGESQETQYF. The CDR3 DNA follows: TGTGCCAGCTCGCAGAATCTAGCGGGGGAGTCCCAAGAGACCCAGTACTTC. V usage is TRBV18 and J usage is TRBJ2-5, with 10 bases aligning to TRBD2. The CDR3 sequence is 17 residues long. CDR1 and CDR2 from the germline V gene are KGHSH and LQKENI. V lost 6 bases, J lost 1 base, and 11 bases stayed unmatched.

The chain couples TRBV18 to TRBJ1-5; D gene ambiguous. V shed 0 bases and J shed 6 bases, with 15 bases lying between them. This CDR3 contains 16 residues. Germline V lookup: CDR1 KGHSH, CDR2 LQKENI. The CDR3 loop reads CASSPPGNFRGQPQHF. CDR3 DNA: TGTGCCAGCTCACCACCTGGAAATTTTCGGGGTCAGCCCCAGCATTTT.

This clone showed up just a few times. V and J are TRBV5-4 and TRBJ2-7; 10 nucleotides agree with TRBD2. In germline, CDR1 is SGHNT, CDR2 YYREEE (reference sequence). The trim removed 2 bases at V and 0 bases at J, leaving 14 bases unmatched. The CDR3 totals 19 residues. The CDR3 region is CASSFGVIAGGVSSYEQYV. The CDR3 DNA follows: TGTGCCAGCAGCTTTGGTGTGATAGCGGGGGGCGTTAGCTCCTACGAGCAGTACGTC.

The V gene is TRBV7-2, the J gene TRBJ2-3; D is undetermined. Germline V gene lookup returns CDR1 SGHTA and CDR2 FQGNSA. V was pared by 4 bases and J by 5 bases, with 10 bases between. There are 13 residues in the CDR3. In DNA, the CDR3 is TGTGCCAGCAGCTCTATGAGCGAAGATACGCAGTATTTT. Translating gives CASSSMSEDTQYF.

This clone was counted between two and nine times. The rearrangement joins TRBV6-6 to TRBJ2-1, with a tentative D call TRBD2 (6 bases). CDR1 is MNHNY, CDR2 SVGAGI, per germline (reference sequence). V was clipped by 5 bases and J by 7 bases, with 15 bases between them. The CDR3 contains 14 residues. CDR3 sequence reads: CASSAGSLGNEQFF. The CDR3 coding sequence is TGTGCCAGCAGTGCGGGGAGTTTGGGAAATGAGCAGTTCTTC.

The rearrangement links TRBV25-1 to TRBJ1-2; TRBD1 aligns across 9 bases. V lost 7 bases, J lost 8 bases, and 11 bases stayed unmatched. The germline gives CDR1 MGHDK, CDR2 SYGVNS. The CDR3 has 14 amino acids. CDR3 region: CASIPGTGHRGYTF. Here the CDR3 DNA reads TGTGCCAGCATACCCGGGACAGGGCATCGGGGCTACACCTTC.

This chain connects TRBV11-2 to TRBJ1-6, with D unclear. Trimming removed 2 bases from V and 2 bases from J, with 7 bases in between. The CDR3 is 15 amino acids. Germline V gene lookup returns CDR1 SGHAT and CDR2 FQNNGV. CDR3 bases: TGTGCCAGCAGCTTATCTCCCGCCTATAATTCACCCCTCCACTTT. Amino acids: CASSLSPAYNSPLHF.

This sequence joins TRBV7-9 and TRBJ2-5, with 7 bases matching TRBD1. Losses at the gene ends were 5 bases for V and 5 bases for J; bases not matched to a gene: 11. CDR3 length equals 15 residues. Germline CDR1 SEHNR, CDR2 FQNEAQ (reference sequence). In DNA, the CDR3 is TGTGCCAGCAGCCCGCAAAGGGGGCTTCAGGAGACCCAGTACTTC. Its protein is CASSPQRGLQETQYF.